The entry below gives a single T cell receptor beta chain sequence along with its context. Produced via immunoSEQ multiplex PCR; TCRdb's table is partial and in-frame only. In the table there are roughly 110,000 clones, roughly 76% of which are singletons. The record originates from a study of blood T cell repertoires in COVID-19. The CDR3 has 12 amino acids. Deletions cut 2 bases from V and 8 bases from J, with 7 bases between. Germline CDR1 MDHEN, CDR2 SYDVKM. This sequence originates from a human donor in a cohort sampled during active COVID-19. Sample: peripheral blood. This chain links TRBV28 with TRBJ2-1; D may be TRBD2 (5 bases). The CDR3 coding sequence is TGTGCCAGCAGTTTAGGAGGTTATGAGCAGTTCTTC. This translates into CASSLGGYEQFF.